These 30 T cell receptor beta chains were sequenced from one sample in a study of blood T cell repertoires in COVID-19 (dated by TCRdb to between 2020 and 2021). Library creation used the immunoSEQ multiplex PCR assay. In its TCRdb copy, this immuneACCESS table keeps in-frame sequences only and misses some clones. Where compared with another copy, unresolved V genes explain less than half of these, and the others have no known cause. For this sample there are about 530,000 clones; 85% to 90% appear just once. The biggest ten clones account for 7.5% to 9.5% of the sample. Sequenced: peripheral blood. Every receptor here comes from a woman between 45 and 65 years old with COVID-19, enrolled during active disease.

The V gene is TRBV7-8, the J gene TRBJ2-1, with D tentatively TRBD1 (5 bases). CDR3 length equals 14 residues. Germline CDR1 reads SGHVS; CDR2 reads FQNEAQ. Trimming stripped 2 bases from V and 8 bases from J, with 13 bases between. CDR3 residues: CASSLNAGYDEQFF. In DNA, the CDR3 is TGTGCCAGCAGCTTAAACGCAGGGTATGATGAGCAGTTCTTC.

The chain recombines TRBV27 with TRBJ2-3; D not certain. Germline V gives CDR1 MNHEY, CDR2 SMNVEV (reference sequence). Trimming removed 4 bases from V and 4 bases from J, with 15 bases in between. This CDR3 spans 15 amino acids. CDR3 residues: CASSSSTGWADTQYF. The CDR3 nucleotides are TGTGCCAGCAGTTCGTCCACGGGTTGGGCAGATACGCAGTATTTT.

The chain links TRBV30 to TRBJ1-2; TRBD1 might be the D (6 bases). V dropped 2 bases and J dropped 4 bases, with 14 bases sitting between them. The CDR3 contains 14 residues. Germline V gene data show CDR1 as GTSNPN and CDR2 as SVGIG (reference sequence). In DNA, the CDR3 is TGTGCCTGGAGTCCCCGACAGGTGGTCTATGGCTACACCTTC. Translating it yields CAWSPRQVVYGYTF.

This clone was observed once. The V call is TRBV6-5, the J call TRBJ1-5; possibly TRBD1 for D (5 bases). Looked up from germline, CDR1 is MNHEY and CDR2 is SVGAGI. The CDR3 extends over 14 amino acids. Trimming stripped 4 bases from V and 4 bases from J, with 11 bases between. CDR3 bases: TGTGCCAGCAGTTTTGGGACTGGGAATCAGCCCCAGCATTTT. This gives the protein CASSFGTGNQPQHF.

The chain recombines TRBV10-3 with TRBJ1-2; D perhaps matches TRBD1 (5 bases). The CDR3 totals 14 residues. V was trimmed by 7 bases and J by 7 bases, leaving 19 bases between them. The V gene's germline CDR1 is ENHRY and CDR2 SYGVKD. CDR3: CAITGTSQRLGYTF. The CDR3, as DNA: TGTGCCATCACCGGGACTTCCCAGCGGCTTGGCTACACCTTC.

V is TRBV2 and J is TRBJ2-3; 12 bases align to TRBD2. This CDR3 is 15 amino acids long. The germline gives CDR1 SNHLY, CDR2 FYNNEI. With V trimmed by 5 bases and J by 5 bases, 5 bases remained unmatched. The CDR3: CASSLTSGGIDTQYF. The CDR3 DNA follows: TGTGCCAGCAGTTTAACTAGCGGGGGGATAGATACGCAGTATTTT.

The chain is built from TRBV18 and TRBJ1-5, with D possibly being TRBD1 (5 bases). Trimming stripped 3 bases from V and 0 bases from J, with 9 bases between. The length of the CDR3 is 15 residues. Germline V gives CDR1 KGHSH, CDR2 LQKENI. As DNA, the CDR3 is TGTGCCAGCTCACCGGGGGGGTATAGCAATCAGCCCCAGCATTTT. Protein: CASSPGGYSNQPQHF.

The chain has TRBV2 and TRBJ2-5; D is uncertain. V lost 3 bases, J lost 2 bases, and 7 bases lay in between. Germline assignment: CDR1 SNHLY and CDR2 FYNNEI. The CDR3 has 13 amino acids. The chain's CDR3 is CASSDGEQETQYF. For the CDR3, the DNA is TGTGCCAGCAGTGACGGAGAACAAGAGACCCAGTACTTC.

This chain joins TRBV18 and TRBJ1-1; D might be TRBD1 (6 bases). Trimming took 3 bases from V and 0 from J, leaving 8 bases between them. CDR1 and CDR2 (germline): KGHSH, LQKENI. The CDR3 length is 14 residues. CDR3 bases: TGTGCCAGCTCACCTGCAGGGGTGAACACTGAAGCTTTCTTT. Residues: CASSPAGVNTEAFF. The whole variable domain, remainder taken from reference TRBV18 and TRBJ1-1, is NAGVMQNPRHLVRRRGQEARLRCSPMKGHSHVYWYRQLPEEGLKFMVYLQKENIIDESGMPKERFSAEFPKEGPSILRIQQVVRGDSAAYFCASSPAGVNTEAFFGQGTRLTVV.

The chain has TRBV4-1 and TRBJ2-7; 8 bases are a match to TRBD1. CDR1 and CDR2 (germline): MGHRA, YSYEKL. The CDR3 consists of 16 residues. Trimming removed 4 bases from V and 4 bases from J; junction bases left unmatched: 12. The CDR3 bases are TGCGCCAGCAGCCCCGCTGTAACCGACAGGGGTTACGAGCAGTACTTC. Translated, it gives CASSPAVTDRGYEQYF.

This sequence joins TRBV11-2 and TRBJ1-1; D gene uncertain. V was clipped by 2 bases and J by 3 bases, with 10 bases between them. Germline V CDR1 and CDR2: SGHAT, FQNNGV. The CDR3 is 14 residues long. The CDR3 protein is CASSLKWADTEAFF. The CDR3, as DNA: TGTGCCAGCAGCTTAAAGTGGGCCGACACTGAAGCTTTCTTT.

The rearrangement links TRBV9 to TRBJ2-2; 7 positions match TRBD1. CDR3 length: 15 residues. With V trimmed by 3 bases and J by 0 bases, 2 bases remained unmatched. Germline loops: CDR1 SGDLS, CDR2 YYNGEE. The CDR3 here is CASSAGTANTGELFF. DNA of the CDR3: TGTGCCAGCAGCGCGGGGACAGCGAACACCGGGGAGCTGTTTTTT. Variable domain in full (rest from reference TRBV9 and TRBJ2-2): DSGVTQTPKHLITATGQRVTLRCSPRSGDLSVYWYQQSLDQGLQFLIQYYNGEERAKGNILERFSAQQFPDLHSELNLSSLELGDSALYFCASSAGTANTGELFFGEGSRLTVL.

The gene calls are TRBV24-1 and TRBJ1-3; no reliable D call. Trimming took 6 bases from V and 3 from J, leaving 14 bases between them. In germline, CDR1 is KGHDR, CDR2 SFDVKD. This CDR3 region has 15 residues. CDR3 sequence reads: CATSLKTENGNTIYF. The CDR3 DNA reads TGTGCCACCAGTCTGAAGACGGAGAATGGAAACACCATATATTTT.

V is TRBV5-1 and J is TRBJ1-2, with no clear D. The germline gives CDR1 SGHRS, CDR2 YFSETQ. Trimming stripped 2 bases from V and 6 bases from J, with 17 bases between. The CDR3 runs 15 residues. Written as DNA, the CDR3 is TGCGCCAGCAGCTTTCGTAGGGAGTCCCCAAATGGCTACACCTTC. Translating it yields CASSFRRESPNGYTF.

The chain uses TRBV19 and TRBJ2-7; possible D gene TRBD2, 7 bases. From germline, CDR1 is LNHDA and CDR2 SQIVND (reference sequence). Trimming left V 1 base short and J 4 bases short, with 17 bases between. This CDR3 is 16 amino acids long. The CDR3 loop reads CASSIVGSGGEYEQYF. The CDR3 DNA reads TGTGCCAGTAGTATAGTCGGATCGGGGGGCGAGTACGAGCAGTACTTC.

The chain carries TRBV7-9 and TRBJ2-7; 9 bases line up with TRBD1. The CDR3 spans 15 residues. V lost 4 bases, J lost 4 bases, and 8 bases stayed unmatched. Germline-derived CDR1 and CDR2 are SEHNR and FQNEAQ (reference sequence). DNA for the CDR3: TGTGCCAGCAGCTCCTGGACAGGGGAAACTTACGAGCAGTACTTC. This translates into CASSSWTGETYEQYF.

V is TRBV5-1 and J is TRBJ1-6; D might be TRBD1 (5 bases). CDR3 length: 16 residues. In germline, CDR1 is SGHRS, CDR2 YFSETQ. V lost 2 bases to trimming and J lost 7 bases, with 16 bases between them. The CDR3 DNA reads as TGCGCCAGCAGCTTAGGGGTGGTGGGGGGGAATTCACCCCTCCACTTT. Its translation is CASSLGVVGGNSPLHF.

In this sample, this clone turned up once. The chain carries TRBV7-2 and TRBJ1-3; possible D gene TRBD1, 6 bases. Germline V gene sequence: CDR1 SGHTA, CDR2 FQGNSA. The CDR3 has 16 amino acids. V was clipped by 5 bases and J by 3 bases, with 17 bases between them. The CDR3 coding sequence is TGTGCCAGCAGCCAGACATCAGGGGTGATTGGAAACACCATATATTTT. Amino acids: CASSQTSGVIGNTIYF.

The chain has TRBV6-1 and TRBJ2-7; 8 bases line up with TRBD1. The CDR3 contains 17 residues. V lost 4 bases to trimming and J lost 5 bases; unmatched junction nucleotides: 16. CDR1 is MNHNS, CDR2 SASEGT, per germline. CDR3 DNA sequence: TGTGCCAGCAGTGTATTTAATGAAGCGGCAGGGGGCGACGAGCAGTACTTC. Translating it yields CASSVFNEAAGGDEQYF.

V and J are TRBV7-9 and TRBJ1-1, with 9 positions matching TRBD1. V shed 4 bases, J shed 4 bases, and the junction held 4 bases outside the gene matches. The CDR3 spans 14 residues. CDR1 is SEHNR and CDR2 is FQNEAQ in the germline V gene (reference sequence). This CDR3 is CASSSPTGGTEAFF. CDR3 sequence (DNA): TGTGCCAGCAGCTCGCCGACAGGGGGCACTGAAGCTTTCTTT.

This clone was found once. The chain recombines TRBV13 with TRBJ1-2, with D unclear. The CDR3 runs to 13 residues. Trimming cost V 3 bases and J 8 bases, with 13 bases left between them. Germline values: CDR1 PRHDT, CDR2 FYEKMQ (reference sequence). CDR3 region: CASSLSQVEGYTF. CDR3 DNA: TGTGCCAGCAGCTTGAGCCAGGTTGAAGGCTACACCTTC.

This clone was detected only once. This sequence joins TRBV19 and TRBJ1-2; D ambiguous. This CDR3 contains 11 residues. CDR1 and CDR2 from the germline V gene are LNHDA and SQIVND (reference sequence). V lost 3 bases and J lost 8, with 7 bases in between. CDR3 loop: CASSIFSGYTF. The CDR3 DNA follows: TGTGCCAGTAGTATTTTCTCCGGCTACACCTTC.

The rearrangement links TRBV30 to TRBJ2-1, with 9 bases identical to TRBD1. Germline V gene data show CDR1 as GTSNPN and CDR2 as SVGIG (reference sequence). J gave up 7 bases and V 7 bases, and 11 bases lay outside the gene matches. The CDR3 sequence is 14 residues long. The CDR3, as DNA: TGTGCCTTTTCCGGGACAGGGCATGGGAATGAGCAGTTCTTC. This codes for CAFSGTGHGNEQFF.

The V and J genes are TRBV19 and TRBJ1-6; TRBD1 matches at 11 bases. V gave up 4 bases and J gave up 13 bases; unmatched junction bases: 9. This CDR3 contains 15 residues. The germline V gene encodes CDR1 LNHDA and CDR2 SQIVND (reference sequence). CDR3 in amino acids: CASSTGQGAPNPLHF. Here the CDR3 DNA reads TGTGCCAGTAGTACAGGACAGGGGGCGCCTAATCCCCTCCACTTT.

V gene TRBV30 combines with J gene TRBJ2-7; D possibly corresponds to TRBD2 (5 bases). Deletions cut 3 bases from V and 6 bases from J, with 15 bases between. Germline CDR1 GTSNPN, CDR2 SVGIG (reference sequence). This CDR3 comprises 13 residues. In DNA form, the CDR3 reads TGTGCCTGGAGCGGAGGAAAGGCCGGCGAGCAGTACTTC. This encodes CAWSGGKAGEQYF.

The gene calls are TRBV12-5 and TRBJ2-1, with 7 bases lining up with TRBD1. CDR1 LGHNT and CDR2 FRNRAP come from the germline V gene. The CDR3 has 15 residues. Losses at the gene ends were 6 bases for V and 5 bases for J; bases not matched to a gene: 10. CDR3 sequence: CASGGSGQADNEQFF. CDR3 bases: TGTGCTAGTGGGGGGTCCGGACAGGCTGACAATGAGCAGTTCTTC.

This clone was seen a few times. This chain connects TRBV2 to TRBJ1-4; unclear D gene. The CDR3 runs 13 residues. V gave up 2 bases and J gave up 7 bases, with 8 bases separating them. In germline, CDR1 is SNHLY, CDR2 FYNNEI. The CDR3, as DNA: TGTGCCAGCAGTGAAATGAGCTTTGAAAAACTGTTTTTT. It specifies CASSEMSFEKLFF.

The CDR3 here is CASSSRDRSNEQFF. CDR3 coding DNA: TGTGCCAGCAGCTCCCGGGACAGGTCCAATGAGCAGTTCTTC. The chain has TRBV11-2 and TRBJ2-1; TRBD1 matches at 8 bases. The ends lost 4 bases at V and 6 bases at J; junction bases unmatched: 5. Looked up from germline, CDR1 is SGHAT and CDR2 is FQNNGV. CDR3 length equals 14 residues.

This chain links TRBV28 with TRBJ1-2, with 7 nucleotides matching TRBD1. With V trimmed by 9 bases and J by 2 bases, 9 bases remained unmatched. The CDR3 consists of 14 residues. Germline V CDR1 and CDR2: MDHEN, SYDVKM. The CDR3 sequence is CASRDSPPNYGYTF. The CDR3 DNA reads TGTGCCAGTAGGGACAGTCCCCCCAACTATGGCTACACCTTC.

V and J are TRBV6-2 or TRBV6-3 and TRBJ2-7, with a tentative D call TRBD2 (5 bases). CDR1 is MNHEY and CDR2 is SVGEGT in the germline V gene. V was shortened by 3 bases and J by 3 bases, with 15 bases between the two germline ends. The CDR3 runs 15 residues. CDR3 DNA: TGTGCCAGCAGTTATGTCGGGGTGATAAACTACGAGCAGTACTTC. Its protein is CASSYVGVINYEQYF.